This passage covers 28 T cell receptor beta chains from one sample sequenced in a study of sequential checkpoint blockade in melanoma. Treatment given: randomized to nivolumab then ipilimumab (arm A) or the reverse (arm B). TCRdb keeps only in-frame clones here, not all; method: immunoSEQ multiplex PCR. The sample lists more than 15,000 clones, 67% occurring once. Source: CD8+ T cells sorted from blood (inferred from file names), taken from a patient given nivolumab and ipilimumab in sequence. The receptors were sampled from a human donor with melanoma.

This chain connects TRBV7-6 to TRBJ2-5; D perhaps matches TRBD2 (5 bases). CDR3 size: 14 residues. Per germline, CDR1 SGHVS and CDR2 FNYEAQ. V was clipped by 5 bases and J by 2 bases, with 12 bases between them. The CDR3: CASSPPGIQETQYF. CDR3 DNA: TGTGCCAGCAGCCCCCCCGGGATTCAAGAGACCCAGTACTTC. Combining the CDR3 with reference TRBV7-6 and TRBJ2-5 gives the whole variable domain GAGVSQSPRYKVTKRGQDVALRCDPISGHVSLYWYRQALGQGPEFLTYFNYEAQQDKSGLPNDRFSAERPEGSISTLTIQRTEQRDSAMYRCASSPPGIQETQYFGPGTRLLVL.

J is TRBJ1-2 and V is TRBV10-3; 9 bases agree with TRBD1. V dropped 0 bases and J dropped 4; count of bases not matched to a gene: 6. The CDR3 has 16 residues. Germline lookup yields CDR1 ENHRY and CDR2 SYGVKD. CDR3 in DNA: TGTGCCATCAGTGAGTCGAAAGGACAGGGGCTCTATGGCTACACCTTC. Encoded protein: CAISESKGQGLYGYTF.

This sequence joins TRBV4-2 and TRBJ2-1, with D tentatively TRBD2 (7 bases). The CDR3 extends over 12 amino acids. The germline V gene has CDR1 LGHNA and CDR2 YNFKEQ. Between the trimmed V and J ends, which lost 4 bases and 8 bases, there was a span of 9 bases. The CDR3 DNA sequence: TGTGCCAGCAGCCCGGGGGGCCATGAGCAGTTCTTC. Its protein is CASSPGGHEQFF.

This chain uses TRBV28 with TRBJ2-1; 8 nucleotides line up with TRBD1. Germline V gives CDR1 MDHEN, CDR2 SYDVKM. The CDR3 runs 10 residues. V shed 7 bases, J shed 14 bases, and the junction held 4 bases outside the gene matches. CDR3 DNA: TGTGCCAGCACCGGGACAGGAAAGTTCTTC. Protein: CASTGTGKFF.

The chain is built from TRBV6-5 and TRBJ2-7; no definite D call. There are 11 residues in the CDR3. Germline V gives CDR1 MNHEY, CDR2 SVGAGI. The germline V and J ends were trimmed by 2 bases and 10 bases, with 9 bases remaining between them. The CDR3 DNA reads as TGTGCCAGCAGTTACGGAGTTGATCAGTACTTC. Translating it yields CASSYGVDQYF.

The chain carries TRBV15 and TRBJ1-2, with TRBD1 matching over 9 bases. Germline values: CDR1 LNHNV, CDR2 YYDKDF (reference sequence). The CDR3 consists of 13 residues. J lost 6 bases, V lost 5 bases, and 4 bases had no gene match. The CDR3 reads CATSPRTGDGYTF. The CDR3 coding sequence is TGTGCCACCAGCCCTCGGACAGGGGATGGCTACACCTTC.

This clone has only a few counts. This chain links TRBV7-3 with TRBJ2-1; TRBD2 aligns across 13 bases. This CDR3 comprises 18 residues. V lost 4 bases to trimming and J lost 4 bases; unmatched junction nucleotides: 10. The germline CDR1 and CDR2 sequences are SGHTA and FQGTGA. CDR3 sequence reads: CASSSGATSGGSYNEQFF. The CDR3 DNA reads as TGTGCCAGCAGCTCGGGCGCGACTAGCGGGGGGTCTTACAATGAGCAGTTCTTC. Full variable domain (outside the CDR3, taken from reference TRBV7-3 and TRBJ2-1): GAGVSQTPSNKVTEKGKYVELRCDPISGHTALYWYRQSLGQGPEFLIYFQGTGAADDSGLPNDRFFAVRPEGSVSTLKIQRTERGDSAVYLCASSSGATSGGSYNEQFFGPGTRLTVL.

The chain has TRBV18 and TRBJ2-7; 8 bases are a match to TRBD1. Germline V gene sequence: CDR1 KGHSH, CDR2 LQKENI. The V gene end was trimmed by 1 base and the J gene end by 3 bases; junction bases not matched to a gene: 2. The CDR3 length is 14 residues. The CDR3 nucleotides read TGTGCCAGCTCACCACAGGACAGGGACTACGAGCAGTACTTC. It encodes CASSPQDRDYEQYF.

This clone has only one observation. The chain combines TRBV2 with TRBJ2-6, with TRBD1 matching 8 bases. V was pared by 5 bases and J by 0 bases, with 3 bases of the junction left unmatched. Germline V gene lookup returns CDR1 SNHLY and CDR2 FYNNEI. CDR3 length equals 16 residues. CDR3 amino acids: CASSPTGVSGANVLTF. CDR3 in DNA: TGTGCCAGCAGTCCGACAGGGGTCTCTGGGGCCAACGTCCTGACTTTC.

This chain joins TRBV5-4 and TRBJ2-5; TRBD2 is a possible D gene (6 bases). Trimming stripped 5 bases from V and 4 bases from J, with 12 bases between. Germline V gene lookup returns CDR1 SGHNT and CDR2 YYREEE (reference sequence). The CDR3 spans 13 residues. CDR3 amino acids: CASRLSGGETQYF. Here the CDR3 DNA reads TGTGCCAGCAGACTCTCCGGGGGAGAGACCCAGTACTTC. The complete variable domain, with remaining parts taken from reference TRBV5-4 and TRBJ2-5, reads ETGVTQSPTHLIKTRGQQVTLRCSSQSGHNTVSWYQQALGQGPQFIFQYYREEENGRGNFPPRFSGLQFPNYSSELNVNALELDDSALYLCASRLSGGETQYFGPGTRLLVL.

The gene calls are TRBV7-6 and TRBJ2-3; D may be TRBD2 (7 bases). The CDR3 length is 15 residues. The V gene lost 2 bases and the J gene lost 5 bases, with 14 bases spanning the gap. CDR1 is SGHVS and CDR2 is FNYEAQ in the germline V gene. DNA for the CDR3: TGTGCCAGCAGCTTATCTGCGGGGGCGGGAGATACGCAGTATTTT. It specifies CASSLSAGAGDTQYF.

This chain links TRBV5-1 with TRBJ2-2; D possibly corresponds to TRBD2 (5 bases). The V end was cut by 0 bases, the J end by 4 bases, with 13 bases between. CDR1 SGHRS and CDR2 YFSETQ come from the germline V gene. The CDR3 length is 16 residues. The CDR3 DNA reads as TGCGCCAGCAGCTTGGGGTTCCGGGGTGGCACCGGGGAGCTGTTTTTT. Translation gives CASSLGFRGGTGELFF.

This chain joins TRBV7-9 and TRBJ2-1, with 8 bases identical to TRBD1. The V and J ends lost 1 base and 0 bases, in that order; junction bases with no gene match: 5. Looked up from germline, CDR1 is SEHNR and CDR2 is FQNEAQ (reference sequence). The CDR3 sequence is 17 residues long. The CDR3 is CASSLGTGRSSYNEQFF. In nucleotides, the CDR3 is TGTGCCAGCAGCTTAGGGACAGGGAGAAGCTCCTACAATGAGCAGTTCTTC.

This rearrangement joins TRBV9 to TRBJ1-4; 8 nucleotides line up with TRBD1. Germline V gene sequence: CDR1 SGDLS, CDR2 YYNGEE. Losses at the gene ends were 3 bases for V and 6 bases for J; bases not matched to a gene: 16. The CDR3 sequence is 18 residues long. The CDR3 is CASSARDRSLMMDEKLFF. The CDR3, as DNA: TGTGCCAGCAGCGCCCGGGACAGGAGTTTAATGATGGATGAAAAACTGTTTTTT. The entire variable domain, with the rest obtained from reference TRBV9 and TRBJ1-4, is as follows: DSGVTQTPKHLITATGQRVTLRCSPRSGDLSVYWYQQSLDQGLQFLIQYYNGEERAKGNILERFSAQQFPDLHSELNLSSLELGDSALYFCASSARDRSLMMDEKLFFGSGTQLSVL.

This sequence joins TRBV6-1 and TRBJ1-1; D not resolved. The CDR3 has 13 residues. Germline assignment: CDR1 MNHNS and CDR2 SASEGT. V shed 1 base and J shed 4 bases, with 7 bases lying between them. In DNA form, the CDR3 reads TGTGCCAGCAGTGAAGGAGAGGTCACTGAAGCTTTCTTT. It is translated as CASSEGEVTEAFF.

This clone was observed a few times. The CDR3 DNA reads as TGTGCCAGCAGCGCCTGGACAGGAATTAATGAAAAACTGTTTTTT. Its protein is CASSAWTGINEKLFF. The chain carries TRBV7-9 and TRBJ1-4; 7 bases are a match to TRBD1. Germline loops: CDR1 SEHNR, CDR2 FQNEAQ (reference sequence). This CDR3 has 15 residues. V shed 5 bases, J shed 4 bases, and the junction held 7 bases outside the gene matches.

A word on this clone: A read error is the likely source, as a far larger clone sits one nucleotide away. The V call is TRBV13, the J call TRBJ1-1, with TRBD1 matching over 7 bases. Germline V gene sequence: CDR1 PRHDT, CDR2 FYEKMQ (reference sequence). V trimming: 6 bases; J trimming: 1 base; junction bases outside the gene matches: 5. The CDR3 length is 14 residues. The CDR3 sequence: CASREGARNTEAFF. The CDR3 coding sequence is TGTGCCAGCAGGGAGGGGGCTAGGAACACTGAAGCTTTCTTT.

The chain carries TRBV27 and TRBJ2-7; TRBD2 agrees at 9 bases. V trimming: 8 bases; J trimming: 6 bases; junction bases outside the gene matches: 11. The germline gives CDR1 MNHEY, CDR2 SMNVEV (reference sequence). The length of the CDR3 is 14 residues. This chain's CDR3 is CASRQAGGKTEQYF. In DNA form, the CDR3 reads TGTGCCAGCCGACAAGCGGGGGGCAAAACCGAGCAGTACTTC.

This clone was counted between two and nine times. The rearrangement links TRBV6-4 to TRBJ1-3, with 10 nucleotides matching TRBD1. Losses at the gene ends were 2 bases for V and 1 base for J; bases not matched to a gene: 2. The CDR3 consists of 16 residues. The germline gives CDR1 MRHNA, CDR2 SNTAGT. The CDR3 loop reads CASSDPDRGSGNTIYF. Written as DNA, the CDR3 is TGTGCCAGCAGTGACCCGGACAGGGGGTCTGGAAACACCATATATTTT.

The chain recombines TRBV29-1 with TRBJ1-1; 9 bases align to TRBD1. CDR1 is SQVTM and CDR2 is ANQGSEA in the germline V gene. V gave up 3 bases and J gave up 6 bases; unmatched junction bases: 2. CDR3 length: 12 amino acids. Here the CDR3 DNA reads TGCAGCGTTGAGGACAGGGGTGCTGAAGCTTTCTTT. As protein: CSVEDRGAEAFF.

The chain combines TRBV6-5 with TRBJ2-3; no reliable D call. V lost 5 bases and J lost 7, with 7 bases in between. Germline V gives CDR1 MNHEY, CDR2 SVGAGI. The CDR3 runs 11 residues. The CDR3 reads CASSAGYTQYF. The CDR3 DNA sequence: TGTGCCAGCAGTGCCGGTTATACGCAGTATTTT.

The chain combines TRBV9 with TRBJ1-3, with a possible D match to TRBD1 (6 bases). Germline CDR1 reads SGDLS; CDR2 reads YYNGEE. The CDR3 consists of 13 residues. The V end lost 3 bases, the J end lost 4 bases, and 8 bases lay between the germline ends. The CDR3 protein is CASSAGAGNTIYF. In DNA, the CDR3 is TGTGCCAGCAGCGCAGGGGCGGGAAACACCATATATTTT.

The chain joins TRBV7-9 to TRBJ1-2; TRBD1 is a possible D gene (5 bases). Germline-derived CDR1 and CDR2 are SEHNR and FQNEAQ (reference sequence). This CDR3 comprises 14 residues. V lost 2 bases, J lost 3 bases, and 10 bases lay in between. The CDR3 spells CASSLSQGDYGYTF. The CDR3 DNA follows: TGTGCCAGCAGCTTAAGTCAGGGCGACTATGGCTACACCTTC.

On this clone: One end of the junction is discordant with germline, which a read error may explain. This chain links TRBV5-1 with TRBJ1-1; TRBD1 agrees at 10 bases. This CDR3 has 15 residues. The germline CDR1 and CDR2 sequences are SGHRS and YFSETQ. DNA of the CDR3: TGTGCCAGCAGCTTAACTGGGACAGGGGAGGAGAAAGCTTTCTTT. Translating it yields CASSLTGTGEEKAFF.

The V call is TRBV28, the J call TRBJ1-2; 8 bases align to TRBD1. This CDR3 is built from 14 residues. Germline CDR1 MDHEN, CDR2 SYDVKM. After removal of 5 bases from V and 5 bases from J, the junction contained 7 bases not matched to a gene. The CDR3 loop is CASSRRTGYYGYTF. CDR3 sequence (DNA): TGTGCCAGCAGTCGCCGGACAGGGTATTATGGCTACACCTTC.

The chain couples TRBV4-2 to TRBJ1-2; TRBD1 agrees at 7 bases. The junction had 12 bases not matched to a gene; V was cut back by 0 bases and J by 2 bases. In germline, CDR1 is LGHNA, CDR2 YNFKEQ. CDR3 length: 18 amino acids. The CDR3, as DNA: TGTGCCAGCAGCCAAGATCCCAGGGGACAGACCCTGAACTATGGCTACACCTTC. It specifies CASSQDPRGQTLNYGYTF.

The chain links TRBV2 to TRBJ1-1; D call uncertain. The CDR3 is made up of 11 amino acids. V shed 11 bases and J shed 4 bases, with 11 bases lying between them. Germline CDR1 SNHLY, CDR2 FYNNEI. For the CDR3, the DNA is TGTGCCGGTCAAGAGGCCACTGAAGCTTTCTTT. The encoded protein is CAGQEATEAFF.

This chain connects TRBV18 to TRBJ2-1, with D uncertain. Germline values: CDR1 KGHSH, CDR2 LQKENI. Trimming removed 3 bases from V and 8 bases from J, with 8 bases in between. The CDR3 extends over 12 amino acids. CDR3 nucleotide sequence: TGTGCCAGCTCACCCTCAACAGATGAGCAGTTCTTC. This translates into CASSPSTDEQFF.